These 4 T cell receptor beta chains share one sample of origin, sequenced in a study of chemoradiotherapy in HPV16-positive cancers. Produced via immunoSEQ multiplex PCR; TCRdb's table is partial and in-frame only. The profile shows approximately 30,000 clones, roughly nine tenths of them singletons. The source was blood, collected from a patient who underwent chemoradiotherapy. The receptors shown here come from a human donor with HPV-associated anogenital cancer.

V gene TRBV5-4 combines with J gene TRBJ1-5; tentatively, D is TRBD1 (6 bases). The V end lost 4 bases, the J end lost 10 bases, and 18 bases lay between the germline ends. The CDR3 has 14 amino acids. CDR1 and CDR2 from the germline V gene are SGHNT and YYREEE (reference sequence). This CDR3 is CASSVVGPGEPQHF. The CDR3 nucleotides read TGTGCCAGCAGCGTGGTCGGCCCAGGGGAACCCCAGCATTTT.

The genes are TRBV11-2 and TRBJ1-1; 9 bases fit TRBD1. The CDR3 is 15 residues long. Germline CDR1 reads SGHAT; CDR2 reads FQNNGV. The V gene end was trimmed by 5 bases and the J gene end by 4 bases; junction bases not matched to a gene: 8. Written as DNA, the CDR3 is TGTGCCAGCAGCGCCACAGGGGGCTTCGTCACTGAAGCTTTCTTT. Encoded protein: CASSATGGFVTEAFF.

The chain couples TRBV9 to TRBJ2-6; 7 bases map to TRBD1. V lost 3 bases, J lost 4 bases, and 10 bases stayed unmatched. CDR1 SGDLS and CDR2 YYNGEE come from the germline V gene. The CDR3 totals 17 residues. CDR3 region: CASSASTGPRGANVLTF. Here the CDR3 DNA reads TGTGCCAGCAGCGCTTCGACAGGGCCGCGGGGGGCCAACGTCCTGACTTTC.

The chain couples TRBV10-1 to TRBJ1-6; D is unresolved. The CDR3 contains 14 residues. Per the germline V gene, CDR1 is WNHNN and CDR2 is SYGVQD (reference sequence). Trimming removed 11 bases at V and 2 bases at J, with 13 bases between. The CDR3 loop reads CAGQTRTYNSPLHF. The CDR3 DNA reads TGCGCCGGGCAGACCCGCACCTATAATTCACCCCTCCACTTT.